The sequence of this T cell receptor beta chain was determined in a study of identical twins. The junction had 4 bases not matched to a gene; V was cut back by 9 bases and J by 1 base. The CDR3 runs to 13 residues. Germline V gives CDR1 MNHEY, CDR2 SVGAGI. Study findings and constraints: While abundant cord blood beta clonotypes carried fewer insertions, memory repertoires showed no such pattern.

About this clonotype: Its antigen is unknown. A much larger clone sits a single nucleotide away, making a read error possible.

Unique molecular identifiers were present on the cDNA, and a universal primer site came from template switching. MiXCR, applied by TCRdb to the 5' RACE reads, yields one record per CDR3 protein. This table holds 1.5 million to 2 million distinct CDR3 sequences, around 33% found once. The specimen was cord blood. This clonotype originated in a newborn girl in good health. This chain links TRBV6-5 with TRBJ2-3, with 7 nucleotides matching TRBD1. CDR3 bases: TGTGCCAGAGTTGACAGGGGCACAGATACGCAGTATTTT. Its protein product is CARVDRGTDTQYF.